This T cell receptor beta chain was retrieved from a study of blood T cell repertoires in COVID-19. In the study overall: T cells, B-cell-depleted T cells, or PBMCs supplied cDNA or gDNA.

The length of the CDR3 is 14 residues. The V and J ends lost 9 bases and 9 bases respectively, with 19 bases between them. Germline V gene data show CDR1 as SGHNT and CDR2 as YYREEE (reference sequence). Libraries were prepared by immunoSEQ multiplex PCR; TCRdb keeps only in-frame clonotypes and omits some of them. The data contain fewer than 450,000 clones, 90% of them singletons. J is TRBJ1-6 and V is TRBV5-4; unclear D gene. This TCR came from a man younger than 35 who had recovered from COVID-19. Input material: PBMCs or T cells enriched from blood (not recorded which). CDR3 DNA sequence: TGTGCCACCCGAAACGTAGAGGAGTTTTCACCCCTCCACTTT. Protein product: CATRNVEEFSPLHF. The variable domain in full, completed from reference TRBV5-4 and TRBJ1-6, reads ETGVTQSPTHLIKTRGQQVTLRCSSQSGHNTVSWYQQALGQGPQFIFQYYREEENGRGNFPPRFSGLQFPNYSSELNVNALELDDSALYLCATRNVEEFSPLHFGNGTRLTVT.